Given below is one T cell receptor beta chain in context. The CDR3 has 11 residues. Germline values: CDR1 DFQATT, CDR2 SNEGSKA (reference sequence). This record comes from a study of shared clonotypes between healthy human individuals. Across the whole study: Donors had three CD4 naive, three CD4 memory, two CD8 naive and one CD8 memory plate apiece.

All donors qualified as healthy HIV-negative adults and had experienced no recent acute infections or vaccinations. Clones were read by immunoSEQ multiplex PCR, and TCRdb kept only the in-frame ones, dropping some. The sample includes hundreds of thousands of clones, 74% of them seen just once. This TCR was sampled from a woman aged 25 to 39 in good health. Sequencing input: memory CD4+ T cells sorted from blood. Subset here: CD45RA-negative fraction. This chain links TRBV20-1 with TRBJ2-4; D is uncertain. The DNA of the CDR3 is TGCAGCGCCGCGTTGCAGAACCCTCAGTACTTC. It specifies CSAALQNPQYF.